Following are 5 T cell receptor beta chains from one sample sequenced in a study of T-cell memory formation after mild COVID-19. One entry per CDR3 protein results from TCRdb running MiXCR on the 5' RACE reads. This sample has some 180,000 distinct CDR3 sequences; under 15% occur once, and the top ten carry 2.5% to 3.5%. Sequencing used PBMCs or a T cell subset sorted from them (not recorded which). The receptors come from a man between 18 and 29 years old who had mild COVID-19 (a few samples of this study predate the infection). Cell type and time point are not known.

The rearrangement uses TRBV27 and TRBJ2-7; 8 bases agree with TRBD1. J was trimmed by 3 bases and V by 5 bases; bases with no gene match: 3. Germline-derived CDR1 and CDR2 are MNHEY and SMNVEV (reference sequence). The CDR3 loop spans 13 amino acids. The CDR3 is CASSPRGLYEQYV. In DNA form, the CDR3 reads TGTGCCAGCAGTCCCAGGGGGCTCTACGAGCAGTACGTC.

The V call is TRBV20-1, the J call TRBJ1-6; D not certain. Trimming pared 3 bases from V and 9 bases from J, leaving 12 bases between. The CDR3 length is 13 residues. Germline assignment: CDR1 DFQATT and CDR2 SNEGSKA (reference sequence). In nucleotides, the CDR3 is TGCAGTGCTAGGTCGGATGGGAGTTCACCCCTCCACTTT. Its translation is CSARSDGSSPLHF.

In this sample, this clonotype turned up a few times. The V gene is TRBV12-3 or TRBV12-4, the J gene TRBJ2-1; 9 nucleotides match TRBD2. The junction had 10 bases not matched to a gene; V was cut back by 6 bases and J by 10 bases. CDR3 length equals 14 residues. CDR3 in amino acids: CASRTGTSWVEQFF. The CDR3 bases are TGTGCCAGCAGGACCGGGACTAGCTGGGTGGAGCAGTTCTTC.

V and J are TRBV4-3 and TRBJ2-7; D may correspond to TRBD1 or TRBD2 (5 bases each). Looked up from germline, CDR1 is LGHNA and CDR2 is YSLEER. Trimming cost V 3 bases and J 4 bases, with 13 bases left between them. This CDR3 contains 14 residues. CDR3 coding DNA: TGCGCCAGCAGCCACGGGACCGACGGTTACGAGCAGTACTTC. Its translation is CASSHGTDGYEQYF.

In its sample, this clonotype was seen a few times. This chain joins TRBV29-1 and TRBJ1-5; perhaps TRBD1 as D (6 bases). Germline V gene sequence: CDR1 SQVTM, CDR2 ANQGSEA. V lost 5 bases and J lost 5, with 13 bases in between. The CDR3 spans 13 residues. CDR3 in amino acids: CSVLVRGDQPQHF. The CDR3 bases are TGCAGCGTTCTTGTCAGGGGTGATCAGCCCCAGCATTTT. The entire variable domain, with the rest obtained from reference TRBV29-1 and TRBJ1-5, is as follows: SAVISQKPSRDICQRGTSLTIQCQVDSQVTMMFWYRQQPGQSLTLIATANQGSEATYESGFVIDKFPISRPNLTFSTLTVSNMSPEDSSIYLCSVLVRGDQPQHFGDGTRLSIL.